The clone carrying this T cell receptor (beta chain) was detected only a few times. Its antigen is unknown. At one boundary the junction diverges from the germline segment, which might be a read error. Germline V gene sequence: CDR1 SNHLY, CDR2 FYNNEI. The CDR3 loop spans 15 amino acids. The investigators amplified TCR beta CDR3 regions from RNA transcripts. A first-round RT-PCR of the TCR CDR3 used the HTBI primer set. TCRdb itself ran the multiplex PCR reads through MiXCR, one entry per CDR3 protein. This table has around 570,000 distinct CDR3 sequences, about 20% appearing once. Each ophthalmopathy patient scored at least 3 on the Clinical Activity Score and at least 4 on NOSPECS grade, with duration under 3 months. Lactation, pregnancy, other autoimmune disease or uncontrolled infection excluded patients. These data originate in a study of T cells in Graves' hyperthyroidism and ophthalmopathy. On the study more broadly: Peripheral blood was secured at the point of initial diagnosis, before any treatment. Findings and limits, study-wide: The model's output predicted ophthalmopathy at a median of 6.5 months prior to onset.

Sequenced material: blood. The rearrangement uses TRBV2 and TRBJ2-6, with 9 bases identical to TRBD2. The source is a middle-aged man with Graves' ophthalmopathy. The CDR3 is CASSDGERGASVLTF. CDR3 nucleotides: TGTGCCAGCAGTGATGGGGAGCGGGGGGCCAGCGTCCTGACTTTC.